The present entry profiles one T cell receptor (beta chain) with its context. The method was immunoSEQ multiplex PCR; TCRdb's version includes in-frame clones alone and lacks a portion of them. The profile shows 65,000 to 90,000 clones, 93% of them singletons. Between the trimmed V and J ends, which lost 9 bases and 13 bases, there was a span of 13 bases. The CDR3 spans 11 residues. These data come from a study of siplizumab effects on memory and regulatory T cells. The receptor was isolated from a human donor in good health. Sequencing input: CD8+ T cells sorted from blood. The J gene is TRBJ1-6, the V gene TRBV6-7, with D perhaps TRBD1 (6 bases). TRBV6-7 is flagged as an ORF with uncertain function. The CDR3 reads CASKAGVPLHF. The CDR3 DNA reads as TGTGCCAGTAAGGCAGGGGTTCCCCTCCACTTT.